What follows is one T cell receptor (beta chain) and its context. The antigen remains undetermined. These data belong to a study of cytomegalovirus exposure and HLA in healthy donors. Notes on the study in general: Reportedly, cytomegalovirus status was diagnosed with high sensitivity and specificity. Judged likely to be a sequencing artifact was a cluster of highly shared sequence variants.

PCR used 60 Vbeta primers and 13 Jbeta primers. Repertoires were generated with immunoSEQ multiplex PCR, while TCRdb's copy carries only in-frame clones and drops some. Found here are fewer than 200,000 clones, over 80% of them singletons; the top ten hold roughly 4.8%. The sequence derives from a woman between 45 and 65 years old in good health and CMV-seropositive. Material for sequencing was PBMCs.

Written as DNA, the CDR3 is TGTGCCAGCAGCTTGGGGGGGAACTATGGCTACACCTTC. Its translation: CASSLGGNYGYTF. The rearrangement uses TRBV14 and TRBJ1-2; D perhaps matches TRBD1 (5 bases). CDR3 length equals 13 residues. The germline gives CDR1 SGHDN, CDR2 FVKESK. Deletions cut 5 bases from V and 2 bases from J, with 9 bases between. The whole variable domain, remainder taken from reference TRBV14 and TRBJ1-2, is EAGVTQFPSHSVIEKGQTVTLRCDPISGHDNLYWYRRVMGKEIKFLLHFVKESKQDESGMPNNRFLAERTGGTYSTLKVQPAELEDSGVYFCASSLGGNYGYTFGSGTRLTVV.